This paragraph covers one T cell receptor (beta chain) sequence. The data are from a study of blood T cell repertoires in COVID-19. Whole-study context: Both acute and convalescent COVID-19 samples were obtained from the United States, Italy and Spain. T cells, B-cell-depleted T cells, or PBMCs provided the cDNA or gDNA that served as material.

V trimming: 5 bases; J trimming: 8 bases; junction bases outside the gene matches: 1. The CDR3 has 11 amino acids. In germline, CDR1 is MNHNY, CDR2 SVGAGI (reference sequence). Produced via immunoSEQ multiplex PCR; TCRdb's table is partial and in-frame only. The sample holds roughly 70,000 clones, around 79% seen once. What was sequenced was peripheral blood. This chain links TRBV6-6 with TRBJ1-1; 8 bases align to TRBD1. This receptor was obtained from a man aged 55 to 70 with acute or convalescent COVID-19. CDR3 bases: TGTGCCAGCAGTCGACAGGGGGAAGCTTTCTTT. Protein sequence: CASSRQGEAFF.